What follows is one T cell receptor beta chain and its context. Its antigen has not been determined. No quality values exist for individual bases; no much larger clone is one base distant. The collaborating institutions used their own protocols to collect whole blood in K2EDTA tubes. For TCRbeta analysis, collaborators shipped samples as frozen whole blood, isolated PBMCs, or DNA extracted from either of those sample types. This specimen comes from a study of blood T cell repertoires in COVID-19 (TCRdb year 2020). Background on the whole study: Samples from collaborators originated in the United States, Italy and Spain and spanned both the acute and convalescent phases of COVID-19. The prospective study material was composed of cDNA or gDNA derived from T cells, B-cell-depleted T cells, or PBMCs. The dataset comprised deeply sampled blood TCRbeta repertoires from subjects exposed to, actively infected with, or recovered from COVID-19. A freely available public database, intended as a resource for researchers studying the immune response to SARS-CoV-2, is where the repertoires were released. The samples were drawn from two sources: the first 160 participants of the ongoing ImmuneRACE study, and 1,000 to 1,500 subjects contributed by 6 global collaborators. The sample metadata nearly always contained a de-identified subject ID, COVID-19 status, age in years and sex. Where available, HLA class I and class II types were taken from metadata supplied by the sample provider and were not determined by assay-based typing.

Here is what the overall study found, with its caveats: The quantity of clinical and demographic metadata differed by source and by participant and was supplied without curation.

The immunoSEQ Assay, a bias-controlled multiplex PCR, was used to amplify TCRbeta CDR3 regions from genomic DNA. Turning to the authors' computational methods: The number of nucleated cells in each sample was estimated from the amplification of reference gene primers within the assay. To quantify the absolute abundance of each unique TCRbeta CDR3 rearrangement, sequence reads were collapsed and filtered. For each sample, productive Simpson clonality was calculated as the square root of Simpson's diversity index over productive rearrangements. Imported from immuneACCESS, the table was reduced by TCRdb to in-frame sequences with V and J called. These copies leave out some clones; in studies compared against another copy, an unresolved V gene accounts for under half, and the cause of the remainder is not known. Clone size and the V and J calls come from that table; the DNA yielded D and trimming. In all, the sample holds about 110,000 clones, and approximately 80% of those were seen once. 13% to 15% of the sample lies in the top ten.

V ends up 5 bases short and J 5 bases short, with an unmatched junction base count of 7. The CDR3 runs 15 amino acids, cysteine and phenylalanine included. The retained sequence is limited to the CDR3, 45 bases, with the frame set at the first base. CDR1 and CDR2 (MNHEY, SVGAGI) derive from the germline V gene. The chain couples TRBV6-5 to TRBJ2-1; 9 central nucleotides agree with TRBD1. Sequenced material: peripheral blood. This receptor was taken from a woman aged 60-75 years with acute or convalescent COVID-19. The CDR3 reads CASSRGQGPHNEQFF. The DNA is TGTGCCAGCAGTCGTGGACAGGGGCCCCACAATGAGCAGTTCTTC.